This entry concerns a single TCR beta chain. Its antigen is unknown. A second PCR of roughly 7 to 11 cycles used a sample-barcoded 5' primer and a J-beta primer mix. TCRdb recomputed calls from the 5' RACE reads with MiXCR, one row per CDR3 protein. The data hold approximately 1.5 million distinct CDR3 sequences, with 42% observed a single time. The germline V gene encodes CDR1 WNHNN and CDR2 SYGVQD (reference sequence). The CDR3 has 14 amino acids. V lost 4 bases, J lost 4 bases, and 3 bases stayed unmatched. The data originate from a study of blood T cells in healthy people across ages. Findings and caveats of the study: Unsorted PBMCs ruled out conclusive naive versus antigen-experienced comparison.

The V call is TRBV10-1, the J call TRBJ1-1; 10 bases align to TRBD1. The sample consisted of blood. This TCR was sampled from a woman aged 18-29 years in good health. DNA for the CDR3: TGCGCCAGCAGTGCCCGGGACAGGGGCACTGAAGCTTTCTTT. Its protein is CASSARDRGTEAFF.